This TCR beta chain was captured by sequencing in a study of blood T cell repertoires in COVID-19. Background on the study: There were acute and convalescent COVID-19 samples, and they came from the United States, Italy and Spain. Sources were T cells, B-cell-depleted T cells, or PBMCs; the material itself was cDNA or gDNA.

Authors' methods: Estimation of nucleated cell counts was performed using reference gene primer amplification. Method: immunoSEQ multiplex PCR; TCRdb's copy keeps in-frame clones and lacks some. The DNA gave D and trimming, while V, J and clone size come from that table. The sample lists about 97,000 clones; more than 75% were seen once. The source material was peripheral blood. The receptor comes from a human donor in a cohort sampled during active COVID-19.

The CDR3 protein is CASSYSIGVSSYEQYF. The DNA for the CDR3 is TGTGCCAGCAGTTACTCGATCGGGGTCTCTTCCTACGAGCAGTACTTC. The rearrangement links TRBV6-5 to TRBJ2-7, with D perhaps TRBD2 (5 bases). This CDR3 has 16 amino acids. V was shortened by 0 bases and J by 1 base, with 13 bases between the two germline ends. The germline V gene has CDR1 MNHEY and CDR2 SVGAGI.